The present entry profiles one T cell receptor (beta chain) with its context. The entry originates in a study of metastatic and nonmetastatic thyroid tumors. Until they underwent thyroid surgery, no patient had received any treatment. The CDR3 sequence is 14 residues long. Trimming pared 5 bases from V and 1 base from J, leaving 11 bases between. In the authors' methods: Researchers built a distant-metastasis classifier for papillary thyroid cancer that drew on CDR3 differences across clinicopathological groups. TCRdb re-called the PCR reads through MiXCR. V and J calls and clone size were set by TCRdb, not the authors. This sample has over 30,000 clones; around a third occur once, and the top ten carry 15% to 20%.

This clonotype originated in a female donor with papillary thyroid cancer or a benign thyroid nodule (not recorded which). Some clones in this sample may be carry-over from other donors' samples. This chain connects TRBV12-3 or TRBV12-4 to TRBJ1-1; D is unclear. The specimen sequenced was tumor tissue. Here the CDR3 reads CASSPPLGNTEAFF. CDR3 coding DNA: TGTGCCAGCAGTCCCCCCCTGGGGAACACTGAAGCTTTCTTT.